These T cell receptor beta chains were read from a single sample in a study of cytomegalovirus exposure and HLA in healthy donors. Generated by immunoSEQ multiplex PCR, the TCRdb table keeps only in-frame clones and is missing some. There are about 160,000 clones in the sample; approximately 80% occur only once, and approximately 10% lies in the top ten. Specimen: PBMCs. These receptors all stem from a man in his late teens or twenties in good health and CMV-seropositive. Each CDR3 is given with its conserved first and last residue.

cdr3_aa | j_call | v_call
CASSLGEGIDGYTF | TRBJ1-2 | TRBV7-9
CASSISGIMNTEAFF | TRBJ1-1 | TRBV19
CASSLGAGLAKNIQYF | TRBJ2-4 | TRBV7-9
CASSYVSGRTPRQFF | TRBJ2-1 | TRBV6-5
CASSPYGLAANYNEQFF | TRBJ2-1 | TRBV5-1
CASSLYGEGSNQPQHF | TRBJ1-5 | TRBV28
CASSGPGGGYTF | TRBJ1-2 | TRBV9
CASSPSGAYGYTF | TRBJ1-2 | TRBV9
CASSLRTGGRSYEQYF | TRBJ2-7 | TRBV7-9
CASSPGQGITEAFF | TRBJ1-1 | TRBV18
CASWGGEDYEQYF | TRBJ2-7 | TRBV18
CASSLGLAGASGELFF | TRBJ2-2 | TRBV18
CASSEGGGRGYGYTF | TRBJ1-2 | TRBV2
CASSEAVGGIYEQYF | TRBJ2-7 | TRBV2
CASSRSPVSYTRREGDEKLFF | TRBJ1-4 | TRBV18
CASRPLAGDKTQYF | TRBJ2-5 | TRBV28
CASRDSYNEKLFF | TRBJ1-4 | TRBV6-6
CAIAGPGGVDTQYF | TRBJ2-3 | TRBV10-3
CARTTGTRHMNTEAFF | TRBJ1-1 | TRBV5-5
CASSLFGDRGHEQYF | TRBJ2-7 | TRBV5-1
CASSAQTGDTQYF | TRBJ2-3 | TRBV19
CASSDGGGQVLNTEAFF | TRBJ1-1 | TRBV11-2
CSVGTGLREQYF | TRBJ2-7 | TRBV29-1
CASSYHTAGYGYTF | TRBJ1-2 | TRBV2
CASSSRLAGVDTQYF | TRBJ2-3 | TRBV28
CASSFGTGNNEQYF | TRBJ2-7 | TRBV5-1
CASSLPGSNQPQHF | TRBJ1-5 | TRBV6-1
CASSTATGSGNTIYF | TRBJ1-3 | TRBV7-2
CAISERTGRHYGYTF | TRBJ1-2 | TRBV10-3
CASSLQGVGEQYF | TRBJ2-7 | TRBV27
CSVEGVGTVQETQYF | TRBJ2-5 | TRBV29-1
CASSYYTGRSEAFF | TRBJ1-1 | TRBV6-5
CSVLQGVNTEAFF | TRBJ1-1 | TRBV29-1
CASSLGGGGRYEQYF | TRBJ2-7 | TRBV7-2
CASSQGQGDYEQYF | TRBJ2-7 | TRBV5-1
CASSGETGNGYTF | TRBJ1-2 | TRBV2
CASTGGPLGAFF | TRBJ1-1 | TRBV28
CASSLSGVMDIQYF | TRBJ2-4 | TRBV5-1
CASRLHGQISTF | TRBJ1-2 | TRBV28
CASSDRGWNTEAFF | TRBJ1-1 | TRBV6-1
CASSELGGEQYF | TRBJ2-7 | TRBV25-1
CASSDWDFEQYF | TRBJ2-7 | TRBV7-2
CASSLGVRQNTGELFF | TRBJ2-2 | TRBV5-4
CASSHLGGVPGQGRYEQYF | TRBJ2-7 | TRBV5-1
CASSVLREKNEQFF | TRBJ2-1 | TRBV9
CASTPRAGAGEQYF | TRBJ2-7 | TRBV19
CASTQTSGSYEQYF | TRBJ2-7 | TRBV6-5
CATGADTQYF | TRBJ2-3 | TRBV28
CASSLDRPDTLMGEQYF | TRBJ2-7 | TRBV4-1
CASSPPGGRETQYF | TRBJ2-5 | TRBV18
CASSIGVGGALQPQHF | TRBJ1-5 | TRBV19
CASRLSSGANVLTF | TRBJ2-6 | TRBV19
CASWRGRAADTQYF | TRBJ2-3 | TRBV6-5
CASSPPGLSYEQYF | TRBJ2-7 | TRBV4-1
CASSPNTGTSGRNEQFF | TRBJ2-1 | TRBV5-1
CASSRTVSNYGYTF | TRBJ1-2 | TRBV28
CASSPNGGQGDSYEQYF | TRBJ2-7 | TRBV4-1
CASSIGTSGSTDTQYF | TRBJ2-3 | TRBV5-1
CASSLKYRASGANYEQYF | TRBJ2-7 | TRBV28